This TCR beta chain was identified in a study of human T cells and chemical hapten exposure. Time point reported: pre-sensitization, week 0. As to treatment: therapeutic diphenylcyclopropenone sensitization with weekly scalp DPC. MiXCR, applied by TCRdb to the RACE reads, yields one record per CDR3 protein. The sample yields about 120,000 distinct CDR3 sequences, about 13% seen once. CDR1 and CDR2 from the germline V gene are LGHNA and YNFKEQ. Unmatched junction bases numbered 6, after V lost 6 bases and J lost 5 bases. The CDR3 has 14 amino acids. The gene calls are TRBV4-2 and TRBJ1-4; TRBD1 aligns across 7 bases. Sequenced material: whole blood, taken in connection with sensitization to the hapten diphenylcyclopropenone (DPC). This receptor was identified in a woman younger than 30 with alopecia areata. Some clones in this sample may be carry-over from other donors' samples. CDR3 region: CASRATGVNEKLFF. In DNA form, the CDR3 reads TGTGCCAGCAGAGCTACAGGGGTCAATGAAAAACTGTTTTTT.